The 15 T cell receptor beta chains below come from one sample, sequenced in a study of CD8+CD57+ T cells in acquired aplastic anemia. The use of genomic DNA as template underpinned the TCR beta VDJ and CDR3 profiling. TCRdb recomputed calls from the reads with MiXCR, one row per CDR3 protein. In the table there are a few hundred thousand distinct CDR3 sequences, approximately 60% of which are singletons. The sequenced sample was sorted CD4+, CD8+, or CD8+CD57+ T cells (not recorded which) from PBMCs. Receptors originate from a human donor in good health.

The CDR3 loop is CASSYGQAVGYGYTF. In DNA form, the CDR3 reads TGTGCCAGCAGCTACGGACAGGCGGTCGGCTATGGCTACACCTTC. This chain links TRBV7-9 with TRBJ1-2, with TRBD1 identical over 7 bases. V was pared by 4 bases and J by 4 bases, with 9 bases of the junction left unmatched. Germline assignment: CDR1 SEHNR and CDR2 FQNEAQ (reference sequence). The CDR3 loop spans 15 amino acids.

The chain employs TRBV9 and TRBJ1-2; D uncertain. This CDR3 has 15 residues. Germline CDR1 SGDLS, CDR2 YYNGEE. Trimming removed 0 bases at V and 8 bases at J, with 17 bases between. The CDR3 coding sequence is TGTGCCAGCAGCGTAGAGGTTGCGGGGATCGAAGGCTACACCTTC. It codes for CASSVEVAGIEGYTF.

This clonotype was seen at least ten times. The chain uses TRBV14 and TRBJ2-7; D uncertain. With 4 bases removed from V and 7 bases from J, the gap between germline ends came to 14 bases. Germline V gives CDR1 SGHDN, CDR2 FVKESK. This CDR3 comprises 13 residues. Here the CDR3 reads CASSPGRSTEQYF. Here the CDR3 DNA reads TGTGCCAGCAGCCCAGGCCGGTCTACAGAGCAGTACTTC. The full variable domain, rest sourced from reference TRBV14 and TRBJ2-7, is EAGVTQFPSHSVIEKGQTVTLRCDPISGHDNLYWYRRVMGKEIKFLLHFVKESKQDESGMPNNRFLAERTGGTYSTLKVQPAELEDSGVYFCASSPGRSTEQYFGPGTRLTVT.

The chain has TRBV2 and TRBJ1-2, with 7 bases identical to TRBD1. The CDR3 sequence is 13 residues long. CDR1 is SNHLY, CDR2 FYNNEI, per germline. V dropped 6 bases and J dropped 6; count of bases not matched to a gene: 7. The CDR3 DNA reads as TGTGCCAGCAGCGGGACAGCCGTGGATGGCTACACCTTC. It codes for CASSGTAVDGYTF.

Many counts were recorded for this clonotype. V and J are TRBV29-1 and TRBJ2-3; no reliable D call. V was clipped by 1 base and J by 1 base, with 9 bases between them. The CDR3 has 14 residues. The germline CDR1 and CDR2 sequences are SQVTM and ANQGSEA. The CDR3 nucleotides read TGCAGCGTTGAAGGGGCCCCTCGCACAGATACGCAGTATTTT. This translates into CSVEGAPRTDTQYF.

The rearrangement joins TRBV20-1 to TRBJ1-3; D is ambiguous. This CDR3 is built from 12 residues. With 6 bases removed from V and 2 bases from J, the gap between germline ends came to 8 bases. The germline V gene encodes CDR1 DFQATT and CDR2 SNEGSKA (reference sequence). In DNA, the CDR3 is TGCAGTGCCAGACCAGCTGGAAACACCATATATTTT. This sequence encodes CSARPAGNTIYF.

This clonotype was counted many times. The V gene is TRBV4-1, the J gene TRBJ1-1; D not certain. The CDR3 is 13 residues long. Trimming removed 4 bases at V and 0 bases at J, with 6 bases between. Germline V gives CDR1 MGHRA, CDR2 YSYEKL. CDR3 in amino acids: CASSREMNTEAFF. CDR3 nucleotide sequence: TGCGCCAGCAGCCGAGAGATGAACACTGAAGCTTTCTTT.

This clonotype came up a few times. The rearrangement links TRBV6-5 to TRBJ2-7, with D perhaps matching TRBD1 (5 bases). CDR3 length: 13 residues. The V gene's germline CDR1 is MNHEY and CDR2 SVGAGI. The V end lost 6 bases, the J end lost 2 bases, and 11 bases lay between the germline ends. For the CDR3, the DNA is TGTGCCAGCAGCCCTACAGGCACCTACGAGCAGTACTTC. It is translated as CASSPTGTYEQYF.

A remark on this clonotype: A much larger clone is a single base away; this may be a read error. The J gene is TRBJ2-7, the V gene TRBV7-8, with 12 bases that match TRBD1. Germline V gene lookup returns CDR1 SGHVS and CDR2 FQNEAQ. There are 15 residues in the CDR3. The CDR3 loop is CASSVGTGGLNEQCF. Here the CDR3 DNA reads TGTGCCAGCAGTGTCGGGACAGGGGGCTTGAACGAGCAGTGCTTC.

This chain joins TRBV29-1 and TRBJ1-1; D call uncertain. The V end was cut by 3 bases, the J end by 5 bases, with 7 bases between. CDR3 length: 11 residues. Germline assignment: CDR1 SQVTM and CDR2 ANQGSEA. CDR3 sequence (DNA): TGCAGCGTTGAGGGTGTGACTGAAGCTTTCTTT. It codes for CSVEGVTEAFF.

This clonotype was seen just once. The chain is built from TRBV7-9 and TRBJ2-3; the match to TRBD2 covers 10 bases. The ends lost 6 bases at V and 5 bases at J; junction bases unmatched: 11. Germline values: CDR1 SEHNR, CDR2 FQNEAQ (reference sequence). The CDR3 runs 16 residues. CDR3 sequence reads: CASSSPSGRAGDTQYF. The CDR3 region has the DNA TGTGCCAGCAGTTCGCCCAGCGGGAGGGCCGGAGATACGCAGTATTTT. Supplemented by reference TRBV7-9 and TRBJ2-3, the full variable domain reads DTGVSQNPRHKITKRGQNVTFRCDPISEHNRLYWYRQTLGQGPEFLTYFQNEAQLEKSRLLSDRFSAERPKGSFSTLEIQRTEQGDSAMYLCASSSPSGRAGDTQYFGPGTRLTVL.

The chain combines TRBV7-9 with TRBJ2-5; D possibly corresponds to TRBD2 (6 bases). This CDR3 region has 15 residues. Between the trimmed V and J ends, which lost 5 bases and 5 bases, there was a span of 18 bases. CDR1 is SEHNR, CDR2 FQNEAQ, per germline (reference sequence). The CDR3 DNA reads TGTGCCAGCAGCGTAGGAGGCGGGACCGGGGAGACCCAGTACTTC. Translation: CASSVGGGTGETQYF.

This rearrangement joins TRBV5-1 to TRBJ2-7; D is uncertain. CDR3 size: 14 residues. The germline gives CDR1 SGHRS, CDR2 YFSETQ. Trimming stripped 4 bases from V and 0 bases from J, with 11 bases between. CDR3 sequence: CASSVQSDSYEQYF. CDR3 in DNA: TGCGCCAGCAGCGTCCAAAGCGACTCCTACGAGCAGTACTTC.

About this clonotype: The final CDR3 position lacks the conserved phenylalanine or tryptophan, pointing to a likely read error. It is unclear where the CDR3 begins or ends on the DNA, so no DNA is shown, and the CDR3 is as TCRdb lists it. The chain employs TRBV29-1 and TRBJ1-3. Germline V gene lookup returns CDR1 SQVTM and CDR2 ANQGSEA. The CDR3 is 13 amino acids in total, end residues counted. The CDR3 protein is CSVEQGSGNTTYL.

This clonotype was picked up one time. The rearrangement links TRBV5-1 to TRBJ1-6, with a tentative D call TRBD1 (6 bases). From germline, CDR1 is SGHRS and CDR2 YFSETQ. Trimming removed 3 bases at V and 7 bases at J, with 14 bases between. CDR3 length: 15 amino acids. The CDR3 region has the DNA TGCGCCAGCAGCTCAGAAAGGGGGGGAAATTCACCCCTCCACTTT. Translation: CASSSERGGNSPLHF.